The present entry profiles one T cell receptor beta chain with its context. Its antigen has not been determined. Within one base of it there is no much larger clone, and no base qualities were kept. Library method: the immunoSEQ multiplex PCR assay. For the multiplex PCR, a mixture combining 60 forward primers for TCR Vbeta segments and 13 reverse primers for TCR Jbeta segments was used. A multiplex PCR assay on genomic DNA amplified the CDR3 region of rearranged TCR beta genes. On the Illumina HiSeq System, the amplified TCR beta libraries were sequenced as 87-base-pair reads. Per the original workflow: A later analysis counted approximately 76 million unique TCR beta chains across the 640 or so repertoires, and roughly 11 million of these chains were shared by at least two donors. A nearest-neighbor algorithm error-corrected the raw reads and collapsed the reads into unique sequences, merging closely related sequences to remove PCR and sequencing errors. V, D and J gene segments were assigned by aligning CDR3 sequences to IMGT reference sequences. For a sequence to be retained, a match of at least six nucleotides to both a V gene segment and a J gene segment was required. A rearrangement was called productive if the CDR3 had no stop codons and remained in frame with V and J, and every other rearrangement was called non-productive. CDR3 was defined according to IMGT convention as the region running from the second conserved V-encoded cysteine to the conserved J-encoded phenylalanine. The earlier analysis of some 580 of the donors excluded any sequence lacking an unambiguous match to a single V gene segment. An earlier analysis of a few hundred of the donors classified V segments as functional when productive rearrangements were above 56.7% and as segregating when the standard deviation between donors was above 5%. A statistical classification framework was built for diagnosing cytomegalovirus status from the catalog of TCR beta chain sequences. V and J gene assignment, in a later analysis, came from comparing TCR nucleotide sequences with IMGT/GENE-DB human TR gene sequences. A later analysis assigned CDR3 sequences and most-parsimonious VDJ recombination scenarios with the TCRdist pipeline. In a later analysis, every TCR beta chain was defined by the combination of its CDR3 amino acid sequence and its V-gene family, and reads without a unique V-gene family were dropped. A later analysis removed 592 highly shared, low-generation-probability nucleotide sequences to deal with suspected cross-contamination and a sequencing artifact. For each public chain, a later analysis derived a clonal expansion index from normalized ranks of inferred template counts within each repertoire. A later analysis computed generation probabilities with a VDJ recombination model fitted to out-of-frame rearrangements, and checked the results against IGoR. In a later analysis, hypergeometric tests were used to score TCR-TCR, TCR-HLA and TCR-CMV co-occurrence, with a repertoire-size bias correction applied to TCR pairs. A later analysis estimated false discovery rates by permuting HLA or CMV assignments 20 times. In a later analysis, co-occurring TCRs were grouped with DBSCAN, and TCRdist sequence similarity was added when clustering was performed within HLA-allele-positive subsets. Co-occurrence clustering excluded repertoires with fewer than 30,000 or more than 120,000 public chains, plus five with anomalous nucleotide sharing. TCRdb's version of the immuneACCESS table is confined to in-frame rearrangements and falls short of the full clone set. An unresolved V gene accounts for under half of the shortfall where checked; the remainder is of unknown origin. V and J calls and clone size are as listed in that table; D and trimming were resolved from the DNA. For this sample there are under 130,000 clones; approximately 80% appear just once. In total, the top ten clones hold under 1.5% of the sample.

These data come from a study of cytomegalovirus exposure and HLA in healthy donors (dated by TCRdb to 2016 to 2017). In the study overall: According to an earlier analysis of 450 to 650 of the donors, about 190 million T cells yielded roughly 110 million unique TCR beta sequences and approximately 280 Gb of sequence data. About 300 gigabases of sequencing data and around 88 million unique TCR sequences made up an early release that covered under 750 HLA-typed donors. The genetic ancestry cluster associated with self-reported Caucasian donors included 81% of the roughly 390 genotyped donors. The study aimed to test whether cataloging public T cell receptors could reveal signatures of past pathogen exposure. The study profiled the T cell repertoires of more than 500 subjects by immunosequencing and related them to cytomegalovirus serostatus. In addition to the first cohort of approximately 670 subjects, a separate validation cohort of 100 to 150 different subjects was used. High-throughput TCR immunosequencing, statistical association of individual TCRs with disease status, and machine learning were combined to predict cytomegalovirus infection status. A later analysis re-examined previously published TCR beta repertoires from roughly 720 donors and added high-resolution HLA genotyping to investigate patterns of TCR occurrence. In the later analysis, no new phenotypic data were used to find candidate immune exposures; instead, reliance was placed on TCR beta sequences and their occurrence across donors. In an earlier analysis of 550 to 700 of the donors, high-throughput TCR beta sequencing was used to judge whether each TCR beta V gene segment behaved as functional or pseudogenic. Alongside the repertoire data, information on donor age, sex, ethnicity and CMV serostatus was compiled. Genome-wide SNP genotypes for about 65% of the 666 donors were used in a later genetic analysis, which treated that subset as a discovery cohort. All discovery cohort repertoires had been generated using a single sequencing platform. HLA typing covered class I and class II loci at four-digit resolution. The number of typed donors differed by locus: about 620-630 for A, B, C, DRB1 and DQB1; 500 to 550 for DQA1; some 610 for DPA1; and 400 to 480 for DPB1. Roughly 5 DR-DQ haplotypes were handled as single units for association and clustering, since linkage in the cohort was strong. Among several hundred genotyped donors of the cohort, an average of around 250,000 unique TCR beta nucleotide sequences was sequenced per donor, of which roughly 17% were non-productive. General conclusions and limits of the study: The authors suggested that the approach could potentially be extended to other disease states and immunological phenotypes. Across donors, most TCR sequences were observed very rarely, whereas some public TCRs were present in many individuals. Roughly uniform sequencing depth across donors was assumed in presence/absence analyses, although this assumption may not hold. The cohort was sequenced for TCR beta chains only, and without alpha or paired-chain data the features that could be detected were limited. Assigning TCR associations to individual alleles was difficult when HLA alleles, especially DR and DQ, strongly co-occurred. The study listed over 150 TCR beta chains as associated with cytomegalovirus. Because some donors lacked HLA typing at each locus, the association tests relied only on the typed subset. For the cohort, immune exposure information was limited to CMV serostatus. Because counts were too low, 15 to 20 rarely observed V segments, including chromosome 9 orphons, were left out of the earlier analysis of about 500 of the donors. In a later analysis, 15,000 to 20,000 TCR beta sequences were associated with specific HLA alleles at a false discovery rate of 0.05. The 87-base-pair reads could not distinguish some IMGT-functional V segments, including TRBV6-2 and TRBV6-3, so those segments were excluded. In vitro tests confirmed that a few of the cytomegalovirus-associated TCR beta chains recognize cytomegalovirus antigens. An earlier analysis of around 600 of the donors showed that most TCR beta V segments appeared in productive rearrangements either about 87% or about 30% of the time, which broadly matched IMGT annotations. A cluster of highly shared sequence variants was judged likely to represent a technical artifact of the sequencing pipeline. Linkage disequilibrium might explain the correlated functional status among segregating V segments, but an unknown experimental factor could not be excluded. An association between a missense DCLRE1C variant and V-gene and J-gene trimming of TCR beta chains was found in a later genetic analysis and replicated in an independent cohort. A further reported finding was that TCR beta sequences accurately predicted the HLA-A and HLA-B alleles for most subjects in the first cohort. The classifier was reported to diagnose cytomegalovirus status with high specificity and sensitivity in both the original and validation cohorts. In a later genetic analysis, fewer N-insertions in productive TCRs were reported among donors in an Asian-associated ancestry cluster than the approximately 630-donor mean. A later analysis found that most CMV-associated TCR beta chains appeared HLA-restricted, with HLA associations seemingly driven largely by CMV exposure. In a later analysis, HLA-associated TCR beta chains were found to be more clonally expanded and to have lower generation probabilities than equally common non-associated chains. Several of the top co-occurrence clusters appeared to be linked to parvovirus B19, influenza, CMV and Epstein-Barr virus, according to a later analysis. A later analysis found that TCR association rates varied across HLA loci, with DRB1 alleles showing the most associated TCRs and HLA-C alleles the fewest.

The cohort comprised around 700 healthy bone marrow donors. Cohort members were all nominally healthy when sampled, although unrecorded immune exposures were likely present. The donor tested CMV seronegative, placing the donor among the roughly 350 seronegative members of the cohort. Every donor gave a peripheral blood sample, and the peripheral blood mononuclear cells from that sample were used for TCR beta sequencing. The Qiagen DNeasy Blood Extraction Kit was used to extract genomic DNA from the blood cell samples. V lost 0 bases and J lost 5 bases, and the count of bases not matched to a germline gene is 5. CDR3 length: 16 amino acids, cysteine to phenylalanine. The read is trimmed to its CDR3 DNA, 48 bases read in frame from base 1. Taken from the germline V gene, the CDR1 and CDR2 loops are LGHNA and YSLEER.

This TCR was sampled from a man aged 25 to 40 in good health and CMV-seronegative. The V gene is TRBV4-3 and the J gene is TRBJ2-5; a stretch of 11 junction bases matches TRBD2. The source material was PBMCs. The CDR3 corresponds to CASSQELAGVWETQYF. In nucleotide form, the sequence is TGCGCCAGCAGCCAAGAACTAGCGGGAGTATGGGAGACCCAGTACTTC.